Reported below is one TCR beta chain. CDR3 length: 14 residues. Looked up from germline, CDR1 is LGHDT and CDR2 is YNNKEL (reference sequence). The ends were cut back, 2 bases at V and 7 bases at J, with 9 bases in the middle. The record originates from a study of blood T cell repertoires in COVID-19. Overall study: The United States, Italy and Spain provided the acute and convalescent COVID-19 samples. PBMCs, B-cell-depleted T cells, or T cells provided the cDNA or gDNA that made up the material.

Source study methods: From reference gene primer amplification, estimates of nucleated cell counts were derived. Generated by immunoSEQ multiplex PCR, the TCRdb table keeps only in-frame clones and is missing some. V and J calls and clone size follow that table, whereas D and trimming were derived from the DNA. Of 150,000 to 200,000 clones listed, approximately 86% were seen once; the top ten hold 2.5% to 4%. The source material was peripheral blood. This chain joins TRBV3-1 (or the pseudogene TRBV3-2) and TRBJ1-6; possibly TRBD1 for D (5 bases). This clonotype was obtained from a man between 70 and 80 years old with acute or convalescent COVID-19. The CDR3 protein is CASSQRGRNSPLHF. The CDR3 DNA reads TGTGCCAGCAGCCAAAGGGGCAGAAATTCACCCCTCCACTTT.